What follows are 21 T cell receptor beta chains derived from one specimen sequenced in a study of spatial heterogeneity in lung cancer. TCRdb analysed the 5' RACE reads with MiXCR anew, one entry per CDR3 protein. The sample lists about 6,000 distinct CDR3 sequences; about 15% were seen once. Overall study findings and caveats: Counts of expanded alpha and beta TCRs within tumors tracked the tumor nonsynonymous mutation count.

Antigen specificity for these receptors is unknown. Time point reported: sample taken at primary tumor resection. Here the sequenced sample was lung tumor tissue, taken at surgery. These receptors all come from a male donor with early-stage non-small cell lung cancer.

This clonotype has a handful of counts. This beta chain was picked up by a library intended for alpha chains and is off target, so its count carries little meaning. The chain links TRBV7-3 to TRBJ2-3; tentatively, D is TRBD2 (5 bases). V was shortened by 1 base and J by 1 base, with 6 bases between the two germline ends. Germline CDR1 SGHTA, CDR2 FQGTGA. This CDR3 comprises 14 residues. CDR3 amino acids: CASSLMGGTDTQYF. The CDR3 DNA reads TGTGCCAGCAGCTTAATGGGAGGCACAGATACGCAGTATTTT.

By share, this clonotype counts as medium-sized. This beta chain is a stray sequence in a library constructed for alpha chains; its clone size is not meaningful. The V call is TRBV20-1, the J call TRBJ1-5, with TRBD1 identical over 7 bases. This CDR3 has 13 amino acids. Germline V gene sequence: CDR1 DFQATT, CDR2 SNEGSKA (reference sequence). V lost 3 bases to trimming and J lost 5 bases; unmatched junction nucleotides: 4. For the CDR3, the DNA is TGCAGTGCTAGTCGACAGGGCGATCAGCCCCAGCATTTT. This translates into CSASRQGDQPQHF.

This clonotype was counted many times. Being off target in a library aimed at alpha chains, this beta chain has a size of little meaning. The chain recombines TRBV27 with TRBJ2-7; 7 bases align to TRBD2. The CDR3 sequence is 16 residues long. V lost 3 bases to trimming and J lost 2 bases; unmatched junction nucleotides: 10. Germline loops: CDR1 MNHEY, CDR2 SMNVEV (reference sequence). CDR3 amino acids: CASSLGGVGITYEQYF. As DNA, the CDR3 is TGTGCCAGCAGTTTGGGGGGGGTTGGCATTACCTACGAGCAGTACTTC.

This clonotype is medium-sized (0.01 to 0.1%) within its sample. The library was built for alpha chains, so this beta chain is an off-target read and its size means little. This rearrangement joins TRBV7-2 to TRBJ2-3; TRBD2 aligns across 9 bases. CDR1 and CDR2 (germline): SGHTA, FQGNSA. CDR3 length equals 14 residues. Trimming at V came to 5 bases and at J to 5 bases, leaving 5 bases not matched to a gene. The CDR3 protein is CASSAGGPIDTQYF. The CDR3 coding sequence is TGTGCCAGCAGCGCGGGGGGGCCGATAGATACGCAGTATTTT.

By sample share, this clonotype is medium-sized. The size of this beta chain means little, since it is a stray read in a library made for alpha chains. The V call is TRBV29-1, the J call TRBJ2-3; 7 bases fit TRBD2. Germline CDR1 and CDR2: SQVTM and ANQGSEA. The CDR3 totals 14 residues. With 3 bases clipped from V and 0 bases from J, the junction kept 3 bases outside the gene matches. CDR3 sequence reads: CSVEGGSSTDTQYF. The CDR3, as DNA: TGCAGCGTTGAGGGGGGGTCTAGCACAGATACGCAGTATTTT.

To note about this clonotype: This beta chain came through as a stray read in a library set up for alpha chains, and its size says little. This sequence joins TRBV6-6 and TRBJ2-7; 9 bases map to TRBD1. The J segment lost 4 bases and the V segment lost 7 bases, leaving 8 bases of the junction unmatched. The germline V gene has CDR1 MNHNY and CDR2 SVGAGI (reference sequence). The CDR3 spans 14 residues. The CDR3 DNA follows: TGTGCCAGCAAGCCGGGACAGGGTTCGTACGAGCAGTACTTC. This encodes CASKPGQGSYEQYF.

This clonotype qualifies as medium-sized. As an off-target read in a library built for alpha chains, this beta chain has a frequency of little significance. This chain uses TRBV28 with TRBJ2-7; 7 bases line up with TRBD2. Trimming at V came to 6 bases and at J to 3 bases, leaving 11 bases not matched to a gene. CDR1 is MDHEN and CDR2 is SYDVKM in the germline V gene. The CDR3 covers 15 residues. In nucleotides, the CDR3 is TGTGCCAGCAGCAGTATACGACTAGCCTTCTACGAGCAGTACTTC. This translates into CASSSIRLAFYEQYF.

This clonotype is categorized as medium-sized (0.01 to 0.1%). This beta chain was picked up by a library intended for alpha chains and is off target, so its count carries little meaning. The rearrangement links TRBV7-2 to TRBJ2-1; TRBD2 agrees at 10 bases. V shed 5 bases, J shed 4 bases, and the junction held 5 bases outside the gene matches. Germline CDR1 and CDR2: SGHTA and FQGNSA. The CDR3 spans 15 residues. This CDR3 reads CASSLGTSAYNEQFF. The CDR3 DNA follows: TGTGCCAGCAGCCTTGGGACTAGCGCGTACAATGAGCAGTTCTTC.

By sample share, this clonotype is medium-sized. A library prepared for alpha chains yielded this beta chain as an off-target read; its size is of little meaning. The chain combines TRBV9 with TRBJ2-2, with D possibly matching TRBD2 (6 bases). V was cut by 4 bases and J by 5 bases, with 9 bases left in between. Per the germline V gene, CDR1 is SGDLS and CDR2 is YYNGEE. CDR3 length equals 13 residues. CDR3 coding DNA: TGTGCCAGCAGCCTGGGGGGTACCGGGGAGCTGTTTTTT. Protein sequence: CASSLGGTGELFF.

This clonotype is labeled medium-sized. For a library built for alpha chains, this beta chain is a stray read; little rests on its size. V usage is TRBV27 and J usage is TRBJ1-6, with D possibly matching TRBD1 (5 bases). Germline V CDR1 and CDR2: MNHEY, SMNVEV (reference sequence). V lost 1 base, J lost 6 bases, and 7 bases lay in between. There are 14 residues in the CDR3. The CDR3 sequence is CASSLFRVNSPLHF. The CDR3 nucleotides are TGTGCCAGCAGTTTATTCAGGGTTAATTCACCCCTCCACTTT.

Concerning this clonotype: A much larger clonotype is one base distant, so this may be a read error. This beta chain is an unintended read in a library built for alpha chains; its size means little. The chain is built from TRBV3-1 and TRBJ1-4; possible D gene TRBD1, 5 bases. From germline, CDR1 is LGHDT and CDR2 YNNKEL (reference sequence). The V and J ends lost 6 bases and 5 bases respectively, with 13 bases between them. The CDR3 contains 14 residues. The CDR3 reads CASSSGGKNEKLFF. CDR3 sequence (DNA): TGTGCCAGCAGTTCCGGGGGAAAGAATGAAAAACTGTTTTTT.

This clonotype is medium-sized in the sample. This beta chain is an unintended read in a library built for alpha chains; its size means little. This rearrangement joins TRBV6-6 to TRBJ2-7; 7 positions agree with TRBD2. The CDR3 totals 15 residues. With V trimmed by 2 bases and J by 0 bases, 4 bases remained unmatched. The germline gives CDR1 MNHNY, CDR2 SVGAGI (reference sequence). The CDR3 loop is CASSYRGVFSYEQYF. The DNA for the CDR3 is TGTGCCAGCAGTTACCGGGGGGTTTTCTCCTACGAGCAGTACTTC.

This clonotype rates as medium-sized. With the library built for alpha chains, this beta chain is off target and its frequency is not meaningful. The J gene is TRBJ1-1, the V gene TRBV7-2; no clear D. Germline V lookup: CDR1 SGHTA, CDR2 FQGNSA. V was trimmed by 3 bases and J by 5 bases, leaving 13 bases between them. This CDR3 is 14 amino acids long. The CDR3 sequence: CASSLEGGRTEAFF. The CDR3 coding sequence is TGTGCCAGCAGCTTGGAGGGAGGAAGGACTGAAGCTTTCTTT.

Remarks on this clonotype: Within a library made for alpha chains, this beta chain is off target, and its count is uninformative. This chain joins TRBV29-1 and TRBJ1-1; D uncertain. Looked up from germline, CDR1 is SQVTM and CDR2 is ANQGSEA. V was cut by 7 bases and J by 7 bases, with 16 bases left in between. The CDR3 is made up of 12 amino acids. CDR3 nucleotides: TGCAGCGCTACCCCCCTAGGCGTTGAAGCTTTCTTT. Encoded protein: CSATPLGVEAFF.

By sample fraction, this clonotype is medium-sized. Since it is a stray read in a library aimed at alpha chains, this beta chain has a size that is not meaningful. J is TRBJ2-3 and V is TRBV7-2, with D hard to call. The CDR3 sequence is 15 residues long. Germline V lookup: CDR1 SGHTA, CDR2 FQGNSA. V was cut by 5 bases and J by 0 bases, with 12 bases left in between. The CDR3 nucleotides are TGTGCCAGCAGCCTAGATGGCGGAAGCACAGATACGCAGTATTTT. Translating it yields CASSLDGGSTDTQYF.

This clonotype rates as medium-sized. Since the library was made to target alpha chains, this beta chain is a stray read and its abundance is not meaningful. The gene calls are TRBV12-3 or TRBV12-4 and TRBJ1-2, with D unclear. The CDR3 length is 13 residues. V shed 1 base and J shed 4 bases, with 7 bases lying between them. The CDR3 protein is CASSLDSVYGYTF. In nucleotides, the CDR3 is TGTGCCAGCAGTTTAGACAGCGTCTATGGCTACACCTTC.

Comment on this clonotype: This beta chain was picked up by a library intended for alpha chains and is off target, so its count carries little meaning. The chain joins TRBV6-4 to TRBJ2-3, with D perhaps matching TRBD2 (7 bases). The V end lost 3 bases, the J end lost 3 bases, and 13 bases lay between the germline ends. Germline V gives CDR1 MRHNA, CDR2 SNTAGT. CDR3 size: 15 residues. DNA for the CDR3: TGTGCCAGCAGTGAACGGGGGGCGATTACAGATACGCAGTATTTT. Its protein is CASSERGAITDTQYF.

This clonotype was counted between two and nine times. This beta chain is a stray sequence in a library constructed for alpha chains; its clone size is not meaningful. The V gene is TRBV6-2 or TRBV6-3, the J gene TRBJ2-7, with unresolved D. V lost 6 bases, J lost 3 bases, and 6 bases lay in between. This CDR3 has 11 residues. Germline CDR1 MNHEY, CDR2 SVGEGT. The CDR3 spells CASSDRYEQYF. DNA of the CDR3: TGTGCCAGCAGCGATCGCTACGAGCAGTACTTC.

This clonotype was seen ten or more times. This beta chain lies outside the target of a library built for alpha chains; its clone size means little. The chain employs TRBV5-1 and TRBJ1-5, with 7 bases identical to TRBD1. CDR1 SGHRS and CDR2 YFSETQ come from the germline V gene. J lost 1 base, V lost 0 bases, and 1 base had no gene match. The CDR3 is 15 residues long. The CDR3 sequence: CASSLGTGSNQPQHF. The CDR3 coding sequence is TGCGCCAGCAGCTTGGGGACAGGAAGCAATCAGCCCCAGCATTTT.

This clonotype ranks as medium-sized. This beta chain is a stray read from a library made for alpha chains; its abundance is not meaningful. The CDR3 protein is CASSPLGGREQYF. CDR3 coding DNA: TGTGCCAGCAGCCCCCTTGGGGGGCGGGAGCAGTACTTC. This chain links TRBV14 with TRBJ2-7, with D possibly being TRBD1 or TRBD2 (6 bases each). There are 13 residues in the CDR3. The ends were cut back, 4 bases at V and 7 bases at J, with 14 bases in the middle. Germline assignment: CDR1 SGHDN and CDR2 FVKESK. The whole variable domain, filled in from reference TRBV14 and TRBJ2-7, reads EAGVTQFPSHSVIEKGQTVTLRCDPISGHDNLYWYRRVMGKEIKFLLHFVKESKQDESGMPNNRFLAERTGGTYSTLKVQPAELEDSGVYFCASSPLGGREQYFGPGTRLTVT.

This clonotype showed up many times. Little can be read into the size of this beta chain, an off-target read in a library designed for alpha chains. The chain joins TRBV28 to TRBJ1-1, with D perhaps TRBD1 (6 bases). V shed 3 bases and J shed 4 bases, with 18 bases lying between them. Germline CDR1 reads MDHEN; CDR2 reads SYDVKM. This CDR3 is built from 16 residues. Here the CDR3 DNA reads TGTGCCAGCAGTTTTCGTTGGACAGTAATTGGCACTGAAGCTTTCTTT. This sequence encodes CASSFRWTVIGTEAFF.